The 27 T cell receptor beta chains listed next were all sequenced from one sample in a study of T cell repertoires in cytomegalovirus infection. These receptors have no known antigen. TCRdb itself ran the reads through MiXCR, one entry per CDR3 protein. Found here are roughly 920,000 distinct CDR3 sequences, 30% to 40% of them singletons; the top ten hold about an eighth. This specimen consisted of cultured CD8+ T cells from PBMCs, obtained from culture after CMV antigen stimulation. All receptors derive from a human donor in good health (CMV status not recorded). Some clones in this sample may be carry-over from other donors' samples.

The V call is TRBV6-5, the J call TRBJ1-2; D is possibly TRBD1 (5 bases). Germline CDR1 MNHEY, CDR2 SVGAGI. The V and J ends lost 1 base and 6 bases respectively, with 9 bases between them. The CDR3 has 13 amino acids. Here the CDR3 reads CASSYYRGDGYTF. In DNA form, the CDR3 reads TGTGCCAGCAGTTACTATCGAGGGGATGGCTACACCTTC.

This clonotype was counted ten times or more. The chain couples TRBV12-3 or TRBV12-4 to TRBJ2-3; tentatively, D is TRBD2 (6 bases). V lost 6 bases and J lost 0, with 28 bases in between. This CDR3 spans 20 amino acids. The CDR3, as DNA: TGTGCCAGCAGCCCATCGTCGGTATTTAGCGGACCAACTAGCACAGATACGCAGTATTTT. This translates into CASSPSSVFSGPTSTDTQYF.

This clonotype occurred a few times. V gene TRBV7-2 combines with J gene TRBJ2-5, with D unresolved. Germline V gene sequence: CDR1 SGHTA, CDR2 FQGNSA. The V end lost 5 bases, the J end lost 2 bases, and 12 bases lay between the germline ends. This CDR3 spans 14 amino acids. CDR3 loop: CASSRWNPQETQYF. CDR3 in DNA: TGTGCCAGCAGCCGGTGGAATCCTCAAGAGACCCAGTACTTC. Full variable domain (missing parts from reference TRBV7-2 and TRBJ2-5): GAGVSQSPSNKVTEKGKDVELRCDPISGHTALYWYRQSLGQGLEFLIYFQGNSAPDKSGLPSDRFSAERTGGSVSTLTIQRTQQEDSAVYLCASSRWNPQETQYFGPGTRLLVL.

In its sample, this clonotype was seen a few times. This rearrangement joins TRBV6-5 to TRBJ1-6, with a possible D match to TRBD1 (6 bases). V was cut by 2 bases and J by 8 bases, with 22 bases left in between. This CDR3 spans 18 amino acids. CDR1 MNHEY and CDR2 SVGAGI come from the germline V gene. Written as DNA, the CDR3 is TGTGCCAGCAGTTACATCGGGTCAGGGGCCAAATGGGATTCACCCCTCCACTTT. Its translation: CASSYIGSGAKWDSPLHF.

The genes are TRBV6-1 and TRBJ2-3, with D unclear. The CDR3 has 17 residues. CDR1 and CDR2 (germline): MNHNS, SASEGT. The ends were cut back, 2 bases at V and 0 bases at J, with 15 bases in the middle. CDR3 DNA sequence: TGTGCCAGCAGTGAATACTCAATCGTATCTAGCACAGATACGCAGTATTTT. Its translation: CASSEYSIVSSTDTQYF.

V usage is TRBV6-2 or TRBV6-3 and J usage is TRBJ2-7; D is perhaps TRBD2 (5 bases). Trimming left V 10 bases short and J 4 bases short, with 17 bases between. The length of the CDR3 is 13 residues. Germline lookup yields CDR1 MNHEY and CDR2 SVGEGT. The CDR3 DNA sequence: TGTGCCAACAGAGCGGACTCCCATTACGAGCAGTACTTC. This codes for CANRADSHYEQYF.

The chain recombines TRBV7-2 with TRBJ2-2; D gene ambiguous. The CDR3 is 10 residues long. The V gene's germline CDR1 is SGHTA and CDR2 FQGNSA. V lost 10 bases, J lost 9 bases, and 9 bases lay in between. This CDR3 reads CATRNRELFF. As DNA, the CDR3 is TGTGCCACGAGAAACCGGGAGCTGTTTTTT.

The chain links TRBV6-6 to TRBJ2-1; 7 nucleotides agree with TRBD2. The germline V gene has CDR1 MNHNY and CDR2 SVGAGI (reference sequence). J lost 4 bases, V lost 5 bases, and 14 bases had no gene match. This CDR3 is 17 amino acids long. The CDR3 spells CASSNPSGENLYNEQFF. CDR3 DNA: TGTGCCAGCAGTAACCCCAGCGGGGAGAATCTGTACAATGAGCAGTTCTTC.

The table lists this clonotype with a few counts. The J gene is TRBJ2-1, the V gene TRBV20-1; 11 bases map to TRBD1. CDR3 length: 16 amino acids. Germline CDR1 and CDR2: DFQATT and SNEGSKA (reference sequence). Germline trimming cut 1 base from V and 4 bases from J; bases unmatched to any gene: 6. DNA for the CDR3: TGCAGTGCTAGAGTACCGGGACAGGGGGTTTACAATGAGCAGTTCTTC. This translates into CSARVPGQGVYNEQFF.

The chain combines TRBV28 with TRBJ1-6; no reliable D call. The ends were cut back, 2 bases at V and 9 bases at J, with 17 bases in the middle. CDR1 and CDR2 from the germline V gene are MDHEN and SYDVKM. This CDR3 spans 16 amino acids. Here the CDR3 DNA reads TGTGCCAGCAGTTTAGTTTTAGAGTTTGCCTCTTCACCCCTCCACTTT. This sequence encodes CASSLVLEFASSPLHF.

This clonotype was detected a few times. The V gene is TRBV27, the J gene TRBJ1-1; TRBD1 matches at 10 bases. Losses at the gene ends were 5 bases for V and 0 bases for J; bases not matched to a gene: 9. This CDR3 is built from 17 residues. The germline V gene has CDR1 MNHEY and CDR2 SMNVEV (reference sequence). This chain's CDR3 is CASSLRDRGYMNTEAFF. The CDR3 DNA reads TGTGCCAGCAGTCTCCGGGACAGGGGTTACATGAACACTGAAGCTTTCTTT.

The rearrangement uses TRBV20-1 and TRBJ1-3; a weak D match, TRBD1 (5 bases). Germline assignment: CDR1 DFQATT and CDR2 SNEGSKA (reference sequence). The CDR3 has 14 amino acids. Deletions cut 4 bases from V and 2 bases from J, with 12 bases between. The DNA for the CDR3 is TGCAGTGCTAAATCGGGGGGGACTGGAAACACCATATATTTT. Encoded protein: CSAKSGGTGNTIYF.

Only a few counts were recorded for this clonotype. V is TRBV6-2 or TRBV6-3 and J is TRBJ2-7, with D perhaps assigned TRBD1 or TRBD2 (5 bases each). CDR1 is MNHEY, CDR2 SVGEGT, per germline. Between the trimmed V and J ends, which lost 7 bases and 0 bases, there was a span of 19 bases. The CDR3 has 16 residues. CDR3 nucleotide sequence: TGTGCCAGCACCCCGAGGGGTGGCCGTGCCTCCTACGAGCAGTACTTC. It is translated as CASTPRGGRASYEQYF.

The chain couples TRBV6-2 or TRBV6-3 to TRBJ1-1, with D perhaps TRBD1 (5 bases). The germline V and J ends were trimmed by 2 bases and 5 bases, with 12 bases remaining between them. The CDR3 is made up of 14 amino acids. Germline CDR1 MNHEY, CDR2 SVGEGT. CDR3: CASSYVGVRTEAFF. The CDR3 coding sequence is TGTGCCAGCAGTTACGTAGGGGTACGGACTGAAGCTTTCTTT.

The sample holds a few counts of this clonotype. This chain uses TRBV12-5 with TRBJ2-2, with TRBD2 matching over 7 bases. The germline V gene encodes CDR1 LGHNT and CDR2 FRNRAP. The CDR3 is 16 amino acids. The ends lost 3 bases at V and 1 base at J; junction bases unmatched: 5. The CDR3 sequence is CASGFIAGLNTGELFF. The CDR3 bases are TGTGCTAGTGGTTTCATAGCGGGCCTGAACACCGGGGAGCTGTTTTTT. Together with reference TRBV12-5 and TRBJ2-2, the CDR3 gives the full variable domain: DARVTQTPRHKVTEMGQEVTMRCQPILGHNTVFWYRQTMMQGLELLAYFRNRAPLDDSGMPKDRFSAEMPDATLATLKIQPSEPRDSAVYFCASGFIAGLNTGELFFGEGSRLTVL.

In this sample, this clonotype turned up a few times. J is TRBJ2-1 and V is TRBV7-2; possibly TRBD1 for D (5 bases). Germline-derived CDR1 and CDR2 are SGHTA and FQGNSA. V was cut by 3 bases and J by 9 bases, with 18 bases left in between. CDR3 size: 15 residues. DNA of the CDR3: TGTGCCAGCAGCTTTAGGACATCGGGTTCTGGTGAGCAGTTCTTC. Protein: CASSFRTSGSGEQFF.

This clonotype came up many times. The chain couples TRBV7-2 to TRBJ2-2; TRBD2 agrees at 14 bases. Germline V lookup: CDR1 SGHTA, CDR2 FQGNSA. V lost 5 bases to trimming and J lost 6 bases; unmatched junction nucleotides: 11. The CDR3 sequence is 18 residues long. The CDR3 DNA reads as TGTGCCAGCAGCGCCCGGACTAGCGGGGGGCCGCTTTCCGGGGAGCTGTTTTTT. Its protein is CASSARTSGGPLSGELFF.

This chain links TRBV19 with TRBJ2-1; D not resolved. The germline V gene encodes CDR1 LNHDA and CDR2 SQIVND (reference sequence). The CDR3 has 12 residues. Trimming stripped 6 bases from V and 7 bases from J, with 10 bases between. CDR3 region: CASRTETNEQFF. CDR3 DNA sequence: TGTGCCAGTAGAACGGAAACGAATGAGCAGTTCTTC.

This clonotype was counted a few times. This sequence joins TRBV19 and TRBJ1-1; no definite D call. CDR1 is LNHDA and CDR2 is SQIVND in the germline V gene (reference sequence). Trimming removed 3 bases at V and 0 bases at J, with 8 bases between. The CDR3 sequence is 14 residues long. CDR3 region: CASSIRSMNTEAFF. The CDR3 DNA reads TGTGCCAGTAGTATTAGATCCATGAACACTGAAGCTTTCTTT.

This clonotype was observed a handful of times. The gene calls are TRBV7-9 and TRBJ1-1; D call uncertain. Germline-derived CDR1 and CDR2 are SEHNR and FQNEAQ (reference sequence). The CDR3 covers 14 residues. V shed 6 bases and J shed 3 bases, with 14 bases lying between them. CDR3 in amino acids: CASRGGLQDTEAFF. For the CDR3, the DNA is TGTGCCAGCAGGGGAGGGCTTCAAGACACTGAAGCTTTCTTT.

This clonotype was detected only a few times. CDR3 DNA sequence: TGTGCCAGCAGCCCTAGTGGGAGGGGCATTGAGCAGTACGTC. Translation: CASSPSGRGIEQYV. V gene TRBV7-6 combines with J gene TRBJ2-7; 7 bases line up with TRBD2. CDR1 is SGHVS, CDR2 FNYEAQ, per germline. The V and J ends lost 5 bases and 7 bases, in that order; junction bases with no gene match: 11. The CDR3 has 14 residues.

The chain links TRBV7-9 to TRBJ2-1; 8 bases fit TRBD2. The trim removed 1 base at V and 5 bases at J, leaving 4 bases unmatched. The CDR3 has 15 amino acids. CDR1 and CDR2 from the germline V gene are SEHNR and FQNEAQ (reference sequence). The CDR3 reads CASSLEAGENNEQFF. The CDR3 DNA sequence: TGTGCCAGCAGCTTAGAAGCGGGGGAGAACAATGAGCAGTTCTTC.

The chain carries TRBV20-1 and TRBJ1-6, with 9 bases fitting TRBD1. This CDR3 spans 15 amino acids. The V gene's germline CDR1 is DFQATT and CDR2 SNEGSKA (reference sequence). V was pared by 0 bases and J by 7 bases, with 4 bases of the junction left unmatched. CDR3 residues: CSARDFTGGNSPLHF. The CDR3 nucleotides read TGCAGTGCTAGAGATTTCACAGGGGGCAATTCACCCCTCCACTTT.

There are a few counts of this clonotype. The V gene is TRBV12-3 or TRBV12-4, the J gene TRBJ1-5; D might be TRBD1 (6 bases). Trimming took 5 bases from V and 3 from J, leaving 11 bases between them. This CDR3 region has 14 residues. This CDR3 reads CASSQGQNNQPQHF. CDR3 sequence (DNA): TGTGCCAGCAGTCAAGGACAGAACAATCAGCCCCAGCATTTT.

The chain links TRBV20-1 to TRBJ1-3; D is perhaps TRBD1 (5 bases). Germline CDR1 is DFQATT and CDR2 is SNEGSKA (reference sequence). Trimming stripped 4 bases from V and 0 bases from J, with 19 bases between. CDR3 size: 17 residues. The chain's CDR3 is CSAITGTVDYSGNTIYF. CDR3 DNA: TGCAGTGCTATTACCGGGACGGTAGATTACTCTGGAAACACCATATATTTT.

This clonotype was observed a handful of times. The chain recombines TRBV7-9 with TRBJ2-1; D is possibly TRBD2 (5 bases). This CDR3 is 12 amino acids long. V was shortened by 1 base and J by 9 bases, with 7 bases between the two germline ends. The V gene's germline CDR1 is SEHNR and CDR2 FQNEAQ (reference sequence). This CDR3 is CASSLGAVEQFF. The DNA of the CDR3 is TGTGCCAGCAGCTTAGGAGCGGTTGAGCAGTTCTTC.

This clonotype turned up a few times. This chain connects TRBV7-9 to TRBJ2-5, with a possible D match to TRBD2 (6 bases). CDR1 is SEHNR, CDR2 FQNEAQ, per germline (reference sequence). CDR3 length: 14 amino acids. Trimming removed 5 bases at V and 2 bases at J, with 12 bases between. The DNA of the CDR3 is TGTGCCAGCAGCCGGGGCGGGGTACAAGAGACCCAGTACTTC. Encoded protein: CASSRGGVQETQYF.